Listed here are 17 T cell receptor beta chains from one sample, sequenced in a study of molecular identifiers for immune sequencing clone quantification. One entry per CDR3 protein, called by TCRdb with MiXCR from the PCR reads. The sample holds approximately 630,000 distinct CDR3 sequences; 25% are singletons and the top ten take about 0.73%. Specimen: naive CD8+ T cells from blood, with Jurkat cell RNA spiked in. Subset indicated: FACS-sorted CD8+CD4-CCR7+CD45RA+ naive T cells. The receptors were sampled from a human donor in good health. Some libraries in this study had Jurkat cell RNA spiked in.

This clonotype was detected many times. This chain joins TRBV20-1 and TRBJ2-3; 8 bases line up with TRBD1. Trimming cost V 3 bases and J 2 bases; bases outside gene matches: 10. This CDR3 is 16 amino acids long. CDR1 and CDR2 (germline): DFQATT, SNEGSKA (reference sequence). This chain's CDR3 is CSARRQGMVPTDTQYF. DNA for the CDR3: TGCAGTGCTAGGCGACAGGGGATGGTTCCCACAGATACGCAGTATTTT.

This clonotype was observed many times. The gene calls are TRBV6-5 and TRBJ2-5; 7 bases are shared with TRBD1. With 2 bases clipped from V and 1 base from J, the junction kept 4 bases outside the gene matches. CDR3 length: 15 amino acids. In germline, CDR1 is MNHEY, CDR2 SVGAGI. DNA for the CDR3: TGTGCCAGCAGTTACATGGGGACAGCCCAAGAGACCCAGTACTTC. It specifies CASSYMGTAQETQYF.

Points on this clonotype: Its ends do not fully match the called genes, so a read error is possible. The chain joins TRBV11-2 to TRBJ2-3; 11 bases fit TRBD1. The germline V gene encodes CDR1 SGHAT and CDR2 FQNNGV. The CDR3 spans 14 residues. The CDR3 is CASSPWGQGDEQYF. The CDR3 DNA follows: TGTGCCAGCAGCCCCTGGGGACAGGGGGACGAGCAGTACTTT.

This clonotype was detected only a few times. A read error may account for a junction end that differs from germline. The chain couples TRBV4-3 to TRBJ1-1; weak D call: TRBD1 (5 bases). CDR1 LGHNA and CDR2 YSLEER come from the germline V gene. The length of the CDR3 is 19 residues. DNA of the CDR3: TGCGCCAGCAGCGAAGATCAAACGGGGCGGGGGTGGACTTACACTGAAGCTTTCTTT. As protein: CASSEDQTGRGWTYTEAFF.

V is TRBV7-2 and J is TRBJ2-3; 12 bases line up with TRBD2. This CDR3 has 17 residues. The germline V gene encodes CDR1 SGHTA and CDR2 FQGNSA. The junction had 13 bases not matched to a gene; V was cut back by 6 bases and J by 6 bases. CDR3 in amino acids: CASSRTSGLAGMDTQYF. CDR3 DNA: TGTGCCAGCAGTCGAACCAGCGGACTAGCGGGGATGGATACGCAGTATTTT.

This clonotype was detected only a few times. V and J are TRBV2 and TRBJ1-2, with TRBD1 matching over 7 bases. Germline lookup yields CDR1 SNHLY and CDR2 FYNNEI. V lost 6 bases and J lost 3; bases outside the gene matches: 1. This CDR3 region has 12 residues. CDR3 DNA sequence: TGTGCCAGCAGGGGACAGCACTATGGCTACACCTTC. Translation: CASRGQHYGYTF.

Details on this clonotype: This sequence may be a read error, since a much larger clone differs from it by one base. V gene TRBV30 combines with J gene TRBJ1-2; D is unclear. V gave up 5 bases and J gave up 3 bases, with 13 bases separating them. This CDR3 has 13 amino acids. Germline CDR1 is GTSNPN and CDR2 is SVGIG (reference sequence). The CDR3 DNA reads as TGTGCCTGGTTATCCTCTCGGGACTATGGCTACACCTTC. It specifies CAWLSSRDYGYTF. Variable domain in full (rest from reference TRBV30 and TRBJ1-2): SQTIHQWPATLVQPVGSPLSLECTVEGTSNPNLYWYRQAAGRGLQLLFYSVGIGQISSEVPQNLSASRPQDRQFILSSKKLLLSDSGFYLCAWLSSRDYGYTFGSGTRLTVV.

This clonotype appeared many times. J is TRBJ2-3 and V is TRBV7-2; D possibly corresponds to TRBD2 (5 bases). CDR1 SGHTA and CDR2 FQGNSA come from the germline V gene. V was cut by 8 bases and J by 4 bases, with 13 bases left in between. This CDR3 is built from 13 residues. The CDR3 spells CASELAFPDTQYF. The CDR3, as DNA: TGTGCCAGCGAGTTAGCGTTTCCAGATACGCAGTATTTT. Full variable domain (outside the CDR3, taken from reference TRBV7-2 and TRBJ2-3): GAGVSQSPSNKVTEKGKDVELRCDPISGHTALYWYRQSLGQGLEFLIYFQGNSAPDKSGLPSDRFSAERTGGSVSTLTIQRTQQEDSAVYLCASELAFPDTQYFGPGTRLTVL.

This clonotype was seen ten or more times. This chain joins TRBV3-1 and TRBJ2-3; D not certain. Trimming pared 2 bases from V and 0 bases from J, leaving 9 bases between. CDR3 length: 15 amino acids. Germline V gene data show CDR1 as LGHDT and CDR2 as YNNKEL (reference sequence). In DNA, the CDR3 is TGTGCCAGCAGCCAATCTGGGCGAAGCACAGATACGCAGTATTTT. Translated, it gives CASSQSGRSTDTQYF.

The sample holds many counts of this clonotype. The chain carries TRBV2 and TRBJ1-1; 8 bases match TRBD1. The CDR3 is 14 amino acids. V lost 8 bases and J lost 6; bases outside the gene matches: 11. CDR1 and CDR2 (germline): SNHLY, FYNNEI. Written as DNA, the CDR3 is TGTGCCAGCCCTCTCAGACAGGGGCTCGCTGAAGCTTTCTTT. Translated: CASPLRQGLAEAFF.

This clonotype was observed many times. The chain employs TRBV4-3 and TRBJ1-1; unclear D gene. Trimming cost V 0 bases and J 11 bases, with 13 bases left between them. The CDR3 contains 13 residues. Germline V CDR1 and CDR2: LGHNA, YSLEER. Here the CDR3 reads CASSQDEAHGAFF. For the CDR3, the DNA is TGCGCCAGCAGCCAAGATGAGGCCCACGGGGCTTTCTTT.

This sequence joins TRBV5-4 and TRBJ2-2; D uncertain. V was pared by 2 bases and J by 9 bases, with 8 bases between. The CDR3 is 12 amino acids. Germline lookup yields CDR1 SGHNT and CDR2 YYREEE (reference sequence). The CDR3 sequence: CASSFDLRELFF. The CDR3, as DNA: TGTGCCAGCAGCTTTGACTTACGGGAGCTGTTTTTT.

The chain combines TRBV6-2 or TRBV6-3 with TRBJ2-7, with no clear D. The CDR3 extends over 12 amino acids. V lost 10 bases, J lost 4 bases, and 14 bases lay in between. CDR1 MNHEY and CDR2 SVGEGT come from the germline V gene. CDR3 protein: CATSTVSYEQYF. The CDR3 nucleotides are TGTGCCACCTCTACAGTTTCTTACGAGCAGTACTTC.

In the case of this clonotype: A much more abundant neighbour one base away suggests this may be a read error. CDR3 in DNA: TGTGCCAGCAGTGAAGGGACTTTTCAAGAGCCCCAGTACTTC. Translation: CASSEGTFQEPQYF. This chain links TRBV2 with TRBJ2-5; D is perhaps TRBD2 (5 bases). The CDR3 is made up of 14 amino acids. The V gene's germline CDR1 is SNHLY and CDR2 FYNNEI.

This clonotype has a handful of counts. For the CDR3, the DNA is TGTGCCAGCAGTTACGGACGGGGAACCGTTTATGGCTACACCTTC. This gives the protein CASSYGRGTVYGYTF. This rearrangement joins TRBV6-2 or TRBV6-3 to TRBJ1-2; D not certain. Germline-derived CDR1 and CDR2 are MNHEY and SVGEGT. The V end lost 2 bases, the J end lost 5 bases, and 15 bases lay between the germline ends. The CDR3 is made up of 15 amino acids.

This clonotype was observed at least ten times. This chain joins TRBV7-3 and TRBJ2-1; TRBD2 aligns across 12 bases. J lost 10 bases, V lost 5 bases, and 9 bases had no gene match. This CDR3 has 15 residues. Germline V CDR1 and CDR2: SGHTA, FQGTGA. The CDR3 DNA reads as TGTGCCAGCAGCCCCCAGACTAGCGGGAGACGCGAGCAGTTCTTC. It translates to CASSPQTSGRREQFF.

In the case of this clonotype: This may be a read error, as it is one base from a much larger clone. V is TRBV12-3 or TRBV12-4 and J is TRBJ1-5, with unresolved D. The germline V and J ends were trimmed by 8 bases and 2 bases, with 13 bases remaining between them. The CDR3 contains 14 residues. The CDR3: CASCRASGNQPQHF. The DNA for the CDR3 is TGTGCCAGCTGTCGCGCCAGCGGCAATCAGCCCCAGCATTTT.